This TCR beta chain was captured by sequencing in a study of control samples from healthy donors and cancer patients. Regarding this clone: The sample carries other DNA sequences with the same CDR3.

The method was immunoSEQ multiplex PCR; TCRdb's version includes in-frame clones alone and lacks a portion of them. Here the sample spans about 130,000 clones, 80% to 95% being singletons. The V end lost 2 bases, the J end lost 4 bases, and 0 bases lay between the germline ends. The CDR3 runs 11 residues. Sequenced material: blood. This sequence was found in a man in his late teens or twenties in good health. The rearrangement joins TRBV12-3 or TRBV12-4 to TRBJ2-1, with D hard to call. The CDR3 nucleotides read TGTGCCAGCAGTTTATACAATGAGCAGTTCTTC. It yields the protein CASSLYNEQFF.